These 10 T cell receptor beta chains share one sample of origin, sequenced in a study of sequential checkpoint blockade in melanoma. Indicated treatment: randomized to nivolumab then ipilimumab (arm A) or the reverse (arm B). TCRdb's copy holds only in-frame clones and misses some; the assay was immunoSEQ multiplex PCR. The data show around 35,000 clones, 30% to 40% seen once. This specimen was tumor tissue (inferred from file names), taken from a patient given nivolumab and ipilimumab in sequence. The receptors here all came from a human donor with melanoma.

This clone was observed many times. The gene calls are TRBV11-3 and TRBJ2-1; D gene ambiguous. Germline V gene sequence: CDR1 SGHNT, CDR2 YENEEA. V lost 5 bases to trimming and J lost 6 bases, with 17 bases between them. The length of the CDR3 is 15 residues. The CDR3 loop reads CASSLIGTGANEQFF. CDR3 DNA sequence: TGTGCCAGCAGCCTAATAGGTACGGGTGCCAATGAGCAGTTCTTC.

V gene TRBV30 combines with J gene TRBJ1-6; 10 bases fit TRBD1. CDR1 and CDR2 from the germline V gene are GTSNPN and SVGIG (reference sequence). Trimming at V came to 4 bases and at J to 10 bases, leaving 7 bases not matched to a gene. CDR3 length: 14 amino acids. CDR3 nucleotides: TGTGCCTGGATCCAGACAGGGGGCTTCTCACCCCTCCACTTT. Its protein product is CAWIQTGGFSPLHF.

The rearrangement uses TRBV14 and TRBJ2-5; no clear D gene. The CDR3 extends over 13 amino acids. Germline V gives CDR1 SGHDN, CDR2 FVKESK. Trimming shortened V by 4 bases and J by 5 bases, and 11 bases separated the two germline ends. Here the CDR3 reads CASSLQNEETQYF. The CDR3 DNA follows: TGTGCCAGCAGCCTCCAGAACGAGGAGACCCAGTACTTC.

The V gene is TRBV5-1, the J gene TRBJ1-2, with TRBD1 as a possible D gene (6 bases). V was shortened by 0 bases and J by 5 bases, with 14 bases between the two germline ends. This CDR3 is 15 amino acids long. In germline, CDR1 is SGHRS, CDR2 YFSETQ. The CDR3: CASSLALGQPYGYTF. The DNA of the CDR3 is TGCGCCAGCAGCTTGGCCTTAGGACAGCCTTATGGCTACACCTTC. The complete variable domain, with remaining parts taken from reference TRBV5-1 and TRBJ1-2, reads KAGVTQTPRYLIKTRGQQVTLSCSPISGHRSVSWYQQTPGQGLQFLFEYFSETQRNKGNFPGRFSGRQFSNSRSEMNVSTLELGDSALYLCASSLALGQPYGYTFGSGTRLTVV.

The CDR3 bases are TGTGCCAGCAGCCCCATTAGGAACACTGAAGCTTTCTTT. Protein sequence: CASSPIRNTEAFF. V and J are TRBV7-1 and TRBJ1-1, with D unresolved. TRBV7-1 falls under the ORF class, with uncertain function. The CDR3 is 13 amino acids. The V and J ends lost 5 bases and 1 base respectively, with 8 bases between them.

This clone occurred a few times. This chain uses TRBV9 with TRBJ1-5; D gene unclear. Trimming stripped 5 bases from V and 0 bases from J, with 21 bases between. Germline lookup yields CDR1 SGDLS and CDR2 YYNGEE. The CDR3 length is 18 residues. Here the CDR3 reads CASSDIWSVGYSNQPQHF. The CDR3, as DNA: TGTGCCAGCAGTGATATATGGTCAGTGGGGTATAGCAATCAGCCCCAGCATTTT.

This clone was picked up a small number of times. The CDR3: CASSRDSYGYTF. Here the CDR3 DNA reads TGTGCCAGCAGCAGGGACAGCTATGGCTACACCTTC. The chain employs TRBV6-8 and TRBJ1-2; 7 bases are a match to TRBD1. The V and J ends lost 6 bases and 4 bases, in that order; junction bases with no gene match: 2. Germline-derived CDR1 and CDR2 are MNHGY and SAAAGT. The CDR3 runs to 12 residues.

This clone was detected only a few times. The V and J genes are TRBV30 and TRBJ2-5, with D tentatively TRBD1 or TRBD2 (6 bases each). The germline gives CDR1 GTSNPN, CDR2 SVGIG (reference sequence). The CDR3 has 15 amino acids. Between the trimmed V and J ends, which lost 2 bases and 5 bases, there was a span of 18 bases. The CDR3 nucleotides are TGTGCCTGGAGTTTCTCGTGGGGGGCATCGGAGACCCAGTACTTC. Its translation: CAWSFSWGASETQYF.

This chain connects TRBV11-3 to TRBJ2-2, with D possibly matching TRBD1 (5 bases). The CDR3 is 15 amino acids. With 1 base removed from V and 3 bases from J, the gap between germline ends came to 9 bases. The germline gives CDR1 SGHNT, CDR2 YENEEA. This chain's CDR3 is CASSLGTPHTGELFF. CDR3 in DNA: TGTGCCAGCAGCTTAGGGACACCACACACCGGGGAGCTGTTTTTT.

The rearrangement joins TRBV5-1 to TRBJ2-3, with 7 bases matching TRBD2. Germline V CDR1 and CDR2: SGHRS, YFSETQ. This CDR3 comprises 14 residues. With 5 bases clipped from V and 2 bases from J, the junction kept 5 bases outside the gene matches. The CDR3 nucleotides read TGCGCCAGCAGGGGGACTACCGACACAGATACGCAGTATTTT. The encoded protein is CASRGTTDTDTQYF.